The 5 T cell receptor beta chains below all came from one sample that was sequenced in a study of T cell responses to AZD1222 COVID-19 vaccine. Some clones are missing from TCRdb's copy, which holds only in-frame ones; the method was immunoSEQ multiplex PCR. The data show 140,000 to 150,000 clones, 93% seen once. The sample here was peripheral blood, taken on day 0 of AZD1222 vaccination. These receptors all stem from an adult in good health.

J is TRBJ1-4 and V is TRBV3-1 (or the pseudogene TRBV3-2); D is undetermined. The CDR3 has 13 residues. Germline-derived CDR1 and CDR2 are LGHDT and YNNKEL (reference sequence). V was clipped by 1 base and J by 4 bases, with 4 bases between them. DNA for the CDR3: TGTGCCAGCAGCCAAGCCTATAATGAAAAACTGTTTTTT. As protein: CASSQAYNEKLFF.

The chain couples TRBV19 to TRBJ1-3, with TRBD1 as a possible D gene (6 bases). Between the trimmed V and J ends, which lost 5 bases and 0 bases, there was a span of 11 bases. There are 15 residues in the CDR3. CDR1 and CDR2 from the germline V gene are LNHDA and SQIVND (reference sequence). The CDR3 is CASSQTGFSGNTIYF. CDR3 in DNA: TGTGCCAGTAGTCAGACAGGCTTCTCTGGAAACACCATATATTTT.

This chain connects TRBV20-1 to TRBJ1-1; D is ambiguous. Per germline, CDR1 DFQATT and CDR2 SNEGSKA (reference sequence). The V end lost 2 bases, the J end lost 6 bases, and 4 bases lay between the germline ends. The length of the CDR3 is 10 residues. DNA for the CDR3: TGCAGTGCTAGATTTCCTGAAGCTTTCTTT. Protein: CSARFPEAFF.

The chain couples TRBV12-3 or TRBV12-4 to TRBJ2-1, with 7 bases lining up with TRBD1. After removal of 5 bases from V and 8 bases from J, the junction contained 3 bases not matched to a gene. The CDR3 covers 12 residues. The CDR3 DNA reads TGTGCCAGCAGTAGGGGGCGGTATGAGCAGTTCTTC. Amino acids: CASSRGRYEQFF.

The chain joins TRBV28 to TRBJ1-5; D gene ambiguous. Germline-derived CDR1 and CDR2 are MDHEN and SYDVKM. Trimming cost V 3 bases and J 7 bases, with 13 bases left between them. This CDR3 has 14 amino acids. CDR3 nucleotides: TGTGCCAGCAGTTTCCGACGACACCGACAGCCCCAGCATTTT. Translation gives CASSFRRHRQPQHF.